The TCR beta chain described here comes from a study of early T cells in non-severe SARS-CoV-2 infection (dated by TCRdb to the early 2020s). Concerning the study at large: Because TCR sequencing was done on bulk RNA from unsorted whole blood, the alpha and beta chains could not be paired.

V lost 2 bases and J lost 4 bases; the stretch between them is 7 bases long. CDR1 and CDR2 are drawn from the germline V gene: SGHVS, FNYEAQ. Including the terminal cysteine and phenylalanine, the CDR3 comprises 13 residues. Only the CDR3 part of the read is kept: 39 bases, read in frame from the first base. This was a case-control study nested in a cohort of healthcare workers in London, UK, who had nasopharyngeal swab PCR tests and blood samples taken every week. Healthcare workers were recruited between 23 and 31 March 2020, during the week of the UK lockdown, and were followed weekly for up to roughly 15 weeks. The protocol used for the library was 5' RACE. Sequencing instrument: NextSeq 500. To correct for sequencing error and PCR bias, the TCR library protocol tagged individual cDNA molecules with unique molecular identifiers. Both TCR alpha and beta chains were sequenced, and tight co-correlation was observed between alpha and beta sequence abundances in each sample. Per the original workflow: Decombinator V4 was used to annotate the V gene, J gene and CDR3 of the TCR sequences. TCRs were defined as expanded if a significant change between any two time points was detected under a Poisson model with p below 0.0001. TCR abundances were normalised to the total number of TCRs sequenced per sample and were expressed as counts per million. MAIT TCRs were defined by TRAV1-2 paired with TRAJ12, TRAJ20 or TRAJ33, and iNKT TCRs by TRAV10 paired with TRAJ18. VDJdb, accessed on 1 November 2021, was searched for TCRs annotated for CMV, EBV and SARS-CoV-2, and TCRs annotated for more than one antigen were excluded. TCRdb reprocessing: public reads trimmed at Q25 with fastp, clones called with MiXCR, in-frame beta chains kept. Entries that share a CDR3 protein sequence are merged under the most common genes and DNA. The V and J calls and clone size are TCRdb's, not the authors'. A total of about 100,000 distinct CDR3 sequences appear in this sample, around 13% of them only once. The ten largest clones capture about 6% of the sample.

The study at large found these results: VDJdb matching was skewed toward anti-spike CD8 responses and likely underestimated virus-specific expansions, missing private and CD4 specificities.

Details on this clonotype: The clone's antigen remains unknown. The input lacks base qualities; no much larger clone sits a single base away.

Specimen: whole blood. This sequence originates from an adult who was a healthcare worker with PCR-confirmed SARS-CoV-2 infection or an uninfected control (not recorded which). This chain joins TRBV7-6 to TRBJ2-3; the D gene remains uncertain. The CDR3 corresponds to CASSLSGSDTQYF. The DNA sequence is TGTGCCAGCAGCTTATCTGGTTCAGATACGCAGTATTTT.